This TCR beta chain derives from a study of shared clonotypes between healthy human individuals. A remark on this clone: Its matching antigen is unknown.

The ends were cut back, 4 bases at V and 8 bases at J, with 17 bases in the middle. CDR1 is GTSNPN and CDR2 is SVGIG in the germline V gene (reference sequence). This CDR3 contains 13 residues. Donors, healthy HIV-negative adults, lacked recent acute infections or vaccinations. General study results and limits: Between a few donors, naive CD4 clonotypes were shared at a level of approximately 5%.

The authors loaded about 200 ng DNA, 28,000 or so T cell genomes, into sorted-subset replicate PCRs. Profiling relied on immunoSEQ multiplex PCR, and the TCRdb table lists in-frame clones only, not all of them. The table lists 850,000 to 1,200,000 clones, 65% to 75% of them singletons. The sequence was obtained from a man aged 18 to 29 in good health. Sequenced sample: memory CD4+ T cells sorted from blood. Subset indicated: CD45RA-negative fraction. The chain has TRBV30 and TRBJ1-2; D is perhaps TRBD1 (5 bases). For the CDR3, the DNA is TGTGCCTGGATTTCGAGTCTTAAGGGGGGCTACACCTTC. Translated, it gives CAWISSLKGGYTF.